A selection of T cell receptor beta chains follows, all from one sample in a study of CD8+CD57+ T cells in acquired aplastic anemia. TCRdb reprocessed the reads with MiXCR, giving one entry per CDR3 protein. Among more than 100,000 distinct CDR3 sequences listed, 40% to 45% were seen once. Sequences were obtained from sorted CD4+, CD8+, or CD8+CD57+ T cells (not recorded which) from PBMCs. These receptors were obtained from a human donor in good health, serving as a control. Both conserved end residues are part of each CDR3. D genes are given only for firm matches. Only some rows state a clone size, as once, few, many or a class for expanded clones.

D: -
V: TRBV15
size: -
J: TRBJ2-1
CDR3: CATSRGGVGRNEQFF
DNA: TGTGCCACCAGCAGAGGGGGGGTCGGTCGCAATGAGCAGTTCTTC

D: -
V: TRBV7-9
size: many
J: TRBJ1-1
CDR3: CASSLDVTTTEAFF
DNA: TGTGCCAGCAGCTTAGACGTGACAACTACTGAAGCTTTCTTT

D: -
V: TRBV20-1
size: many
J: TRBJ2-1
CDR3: CSAVSGSYNEQFF
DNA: TGCAGTGCTGTTTCGGGGTCTTACAATGAGCAGTTCTTC

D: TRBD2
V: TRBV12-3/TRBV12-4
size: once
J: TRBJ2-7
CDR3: CASTPSAGGFYEQYF
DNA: TGTGCCAGCACCCCGTCAGCGGGGGGGTTCTACGAGCAGTACTTC

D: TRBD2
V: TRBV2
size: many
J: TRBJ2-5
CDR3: CASSDPGGRGETQYF
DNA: TGTGCCAGCAGCGATCCGGGGGGGCGGGGAGAGACCCAGTACTTC

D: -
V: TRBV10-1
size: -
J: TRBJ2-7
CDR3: CASSDGGTSYEQYF
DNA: TGCGCCAGCAGTGACGGGGGAACCTCCTACGAGCAGTACTTC

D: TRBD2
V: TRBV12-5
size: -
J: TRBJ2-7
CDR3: CASGQAGGSAPYEQYF
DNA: TGTGCTAGTGGCCAAGCCGGCGGGAGTGCACCCTACGAGCAGTACTTC

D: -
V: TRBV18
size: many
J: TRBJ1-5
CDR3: CASSPSQGSNQPQHF
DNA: TGTGCCAGCTCACCATCCCAGGGGAGCAATCAGCCCCAGCATTTT

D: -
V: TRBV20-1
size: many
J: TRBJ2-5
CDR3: CSGIIRGLETQYF
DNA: TGCAGTGGGATAATCAGGGGTTTGGAGACCCAGTACTTC

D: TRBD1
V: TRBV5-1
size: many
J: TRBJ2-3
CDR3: CASSLIQGAGTDTQYF
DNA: TGCGCCAGCAGCTTGATACAGGGGGCAGGCACAGATACGCAGTATTTT

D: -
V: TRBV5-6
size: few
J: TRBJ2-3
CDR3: CASSPRRDRNTDTQYF
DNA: TGTGCCAGCAGCCCTCGGCGGGATCGGAACACAGATACGCAGTATTTT

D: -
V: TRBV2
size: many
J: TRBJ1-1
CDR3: CASSLHQGRHTEAFF
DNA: TGTGCCAGCAGTCTACACCAGGGCCGGCACACTGAAGCTTTCTTT

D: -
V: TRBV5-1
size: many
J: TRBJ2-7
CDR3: CASSLGGFSSYEQYF
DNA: TGCGCCAGCAGCTTGGGGGGGTTCAGCTCCTACGAGCAGTACTTC

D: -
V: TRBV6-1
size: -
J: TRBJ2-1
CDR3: CASSRRAAGGINEQFF
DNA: TGTGCCAGCAGTAGACGGGCAGCGGGCGGGATAAATGAGCAGTTCTTC

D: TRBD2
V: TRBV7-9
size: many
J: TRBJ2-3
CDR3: CASSLLAGGTTDTQYF
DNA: TGTGCCAGCAGTTTACTAGCGGGAGGAACCACAGATACGCAGTATTTT

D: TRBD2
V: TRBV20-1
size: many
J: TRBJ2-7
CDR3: CSASWPSGRTSYEQYF
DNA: TGCAGTGCTAGTTGGCCTAGCGGGAGGACCTCCTACGAGCAGTACTTC

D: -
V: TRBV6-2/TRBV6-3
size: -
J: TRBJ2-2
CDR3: CASSTDWGVGAGELFF
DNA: TGTGCCAGCAGTACCGACTGGGGGGTTGGGGCCGGGGAGCTGTTTTTT

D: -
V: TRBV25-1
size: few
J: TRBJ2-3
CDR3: CASSEPRGWGTDTQYF
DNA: TGTGCCAGCAGTGAACCCAGGGGATGGGGCACAGATACGCAGTATTTT

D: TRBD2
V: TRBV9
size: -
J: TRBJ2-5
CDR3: CASSKREGRGGTQYF
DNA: TGTGCCAGCAGCAAAAGAGAGGGGCGGGGGGGGACCCAGTACTTC

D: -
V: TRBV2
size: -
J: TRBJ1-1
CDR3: CASSPVEVGDTEAFF
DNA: TGTGCCAGCAGCCCGGTGGAGGTTGGGGACACTGAAGCTTTCTTT

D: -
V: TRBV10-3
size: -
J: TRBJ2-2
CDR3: CAISPLQGWNTGELFF
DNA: TGTGCCATCAGCCCCCTCCAGGGGTGGAACACCGGGGAGCTGTTTTTT

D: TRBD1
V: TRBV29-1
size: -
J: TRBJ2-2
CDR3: CSVEVPGTGYLELFF
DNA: TGCAGCGTTGAAGTCCCCGGGACAGGGTACTTGGAGCTGTTTTTT

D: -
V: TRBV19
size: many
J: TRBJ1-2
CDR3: CASSHQALKFAGYGYTF
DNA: TGTGCCAGTAGTCACCAGGCCCTGAAGTTTGCAGGCTATGGCTACACCTTC

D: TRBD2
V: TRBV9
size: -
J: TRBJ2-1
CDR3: CASSPRGLAHNEQFF
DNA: TGTGCCAGCAGCCCCCGGGGACTAGCCCACAATGAGCAGTTCTTC

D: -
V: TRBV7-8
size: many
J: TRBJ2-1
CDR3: CASSLDPPTEQFF
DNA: TGTGCCAGCAGCTTAGATCCACCCACTGAGCAGTTCTTC

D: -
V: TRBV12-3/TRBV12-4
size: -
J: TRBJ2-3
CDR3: CASSLTDTQCF
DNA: TGTGCCAGCAGTTTAACAGATACGCAGTGTTTT

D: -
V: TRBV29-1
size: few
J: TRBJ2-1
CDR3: CSVVGGGGYSYNEQFF
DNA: TGCAGCGTTGTAGGAGGGGGGGGCTACTCCTACAATGAGCAGTTCTTC

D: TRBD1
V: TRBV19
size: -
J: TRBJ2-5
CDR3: CASTTRTGGVKTQYF
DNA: TGTGCCAGTACCACCCGGACAGGGGGCGTAAAGACCCAGTACTTC

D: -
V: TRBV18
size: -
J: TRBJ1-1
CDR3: CASSGDRNAEAFF
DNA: TGTGCCAGCTCCGGAGACAGGAACGCTGAAGCTTTCTTT

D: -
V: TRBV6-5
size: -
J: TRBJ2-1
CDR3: CASSYRVLLYNEQFF
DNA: TGTGCCAGCAGTTATAGGGTACTACTTTACAATGAGCAGTTCTTC

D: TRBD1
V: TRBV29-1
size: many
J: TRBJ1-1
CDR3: CSVEATRGGTEAFF
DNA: TGCAGCGTTGAAGCCACCAGGGGGGGTACTGAAGCTTTCTTT

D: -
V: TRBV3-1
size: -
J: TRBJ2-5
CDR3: CASSQVGKTQYF
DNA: TGTGCCAGCAGCCAAGTCGGAAAGACCCAGTACTTC

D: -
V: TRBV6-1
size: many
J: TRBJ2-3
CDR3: CASSPSWEHTQYF
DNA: TGTGCCAGCAGCCCTTCGTGGGAACATACGCAGTATTTT

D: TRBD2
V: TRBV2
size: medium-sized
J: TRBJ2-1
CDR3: CASRAGAGAPSEQFF
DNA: TGTGCCAGCAGAGCAGGTGCGGGAGCCCCAAGTGAGCAGTTCTTC

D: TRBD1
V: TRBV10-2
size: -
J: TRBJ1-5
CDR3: CASSERRSGTVNQPQHF
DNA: TGCGCCAGCAGCGAGCGTAGATCCGGGACAGTCAATCAGCCCCAGCATTTT

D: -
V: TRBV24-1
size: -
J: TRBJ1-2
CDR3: CATSDFARDYGYTF
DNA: TGTGCTACCAGTGATTTCGCCAGGGACTATGGCTACACCTTC

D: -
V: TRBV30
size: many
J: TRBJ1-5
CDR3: CAWSVGGNQPQHF
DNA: TGTGCCTGGAGTGTGGGGGGAAATCAGCCCCAGCATTTT

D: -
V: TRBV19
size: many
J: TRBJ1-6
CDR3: CASSIASGPYNSPLHF
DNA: TGTGCCAGTAGTATAGCCTCGGGACCATATAATTCACCCCTCCACTTT

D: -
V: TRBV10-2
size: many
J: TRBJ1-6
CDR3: CASRPAGNSPLHF
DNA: TGCGCCAGCAGGCCCGCCGGTAATTCACCCCTCCACTTT

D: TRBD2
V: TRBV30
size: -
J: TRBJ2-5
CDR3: CAWSVGLAGLRETQYF
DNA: TGTGCCTGGAGTGTAGGACTAGCGGGCCTGAGGGAGACCCAGTACTTC

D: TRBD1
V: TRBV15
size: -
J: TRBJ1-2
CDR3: CATRALTGQGPHGYTF
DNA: TGTGCCACCAGGGCCTTAACGGGACAGGGACCCCATGGCTACACCTTC

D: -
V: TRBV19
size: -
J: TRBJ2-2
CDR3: CASSNELANTGELFF
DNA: TGTGCCAGTAGTAACGAACTAGCCAACACCGGGGAGCTGTTTTTT

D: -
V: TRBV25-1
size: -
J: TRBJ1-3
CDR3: CASSDTRNSGNTIYF
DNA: TGTGCCAGCAGTGACACCAGAAACTCTGGAAACACCATATATTTT

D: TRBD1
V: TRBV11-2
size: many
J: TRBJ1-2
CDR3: CASSGRRDSLFYGYTF
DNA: TGTGCCAGCAGCGGTCGCCGGGACAGCCTTTTCTATGGCTACACCTTC

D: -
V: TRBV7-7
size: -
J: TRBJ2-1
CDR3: CASSPDLISYNEQFF
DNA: TGTGCTAGCAGCCCCGACCTAATCTCCTACAATGAGCAGTTCTTC

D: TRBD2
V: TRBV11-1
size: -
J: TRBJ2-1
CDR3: CASTVTSGDPYNEQFF
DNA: TGTGCCAGCACCGTGACTAGCGGGGACCCCTACAATGAGCAGTTCTTC

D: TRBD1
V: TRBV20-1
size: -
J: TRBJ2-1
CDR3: CSASRTGRNEQFF
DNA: TGCAGTGCTAGCCGGACAGGGCGAAATGAGCAGTTCTTC

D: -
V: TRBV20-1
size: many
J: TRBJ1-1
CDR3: CSARDQGGVNTEAFF
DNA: TGCAGTGCTAGAGATCAAGGAGGGGTGAACACTGAAGCTTTCTTT

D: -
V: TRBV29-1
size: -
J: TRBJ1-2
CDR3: CSVDSGINGYTF
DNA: TGCAGCGTTGACTCGGGGATAAATGGCTACACCTTC